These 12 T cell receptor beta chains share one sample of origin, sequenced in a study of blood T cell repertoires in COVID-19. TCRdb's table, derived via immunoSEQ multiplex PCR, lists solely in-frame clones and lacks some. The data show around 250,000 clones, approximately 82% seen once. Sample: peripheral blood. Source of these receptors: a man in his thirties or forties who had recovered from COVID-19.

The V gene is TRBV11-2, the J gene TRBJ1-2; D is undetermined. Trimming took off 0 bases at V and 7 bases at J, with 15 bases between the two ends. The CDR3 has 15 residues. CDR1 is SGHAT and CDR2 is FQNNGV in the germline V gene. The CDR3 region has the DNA TGTGCCAGCAGCTTAGATAACAGCTACCTTCGTGGCTACACCTTC. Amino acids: CASSLDNSYLRGYTF.

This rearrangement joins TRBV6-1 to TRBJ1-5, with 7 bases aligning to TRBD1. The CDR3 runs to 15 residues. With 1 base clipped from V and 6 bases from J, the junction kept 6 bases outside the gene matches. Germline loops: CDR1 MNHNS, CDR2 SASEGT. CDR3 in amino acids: CASSEGGTVGQPQHF. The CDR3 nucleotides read TGTGCCAGCAGTGAAGGAGGGACAGTAGGTCAGCCCCAGCATTTT.

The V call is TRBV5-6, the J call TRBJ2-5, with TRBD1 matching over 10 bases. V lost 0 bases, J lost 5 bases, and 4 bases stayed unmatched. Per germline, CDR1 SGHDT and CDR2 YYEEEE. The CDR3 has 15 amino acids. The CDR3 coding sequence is TGTGCCAGCAGCTTGGACGACAGGGGGCGCGAGACCCAGTACTTC. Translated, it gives CASSLDDRGRETQYF.

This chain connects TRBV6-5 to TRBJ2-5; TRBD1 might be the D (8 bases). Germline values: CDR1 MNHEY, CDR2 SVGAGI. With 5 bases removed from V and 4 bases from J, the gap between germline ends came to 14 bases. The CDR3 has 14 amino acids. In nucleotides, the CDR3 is TGTGCCAGCAGTACAGGGGGGGGAGTAGAGACCCAGTACTTC. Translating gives CASSTGGGVETQYF.

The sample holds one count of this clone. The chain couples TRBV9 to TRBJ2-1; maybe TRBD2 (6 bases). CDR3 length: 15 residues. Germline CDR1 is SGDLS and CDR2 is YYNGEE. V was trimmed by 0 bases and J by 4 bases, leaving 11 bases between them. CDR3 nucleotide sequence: TGTGCCAGCAGCGTAGATGCGGGGAAGTACAATGAGCAGTTCTTC. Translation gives CASSVDAGKYNEQFF.

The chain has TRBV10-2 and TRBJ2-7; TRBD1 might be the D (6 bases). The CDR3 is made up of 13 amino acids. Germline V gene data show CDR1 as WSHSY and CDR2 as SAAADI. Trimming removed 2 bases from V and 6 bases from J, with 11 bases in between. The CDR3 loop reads CASSEQGLGEQYV. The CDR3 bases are TGCGCCAGCAGTGAGCAGGGGCTGGGCGAGCAGTACGTC.

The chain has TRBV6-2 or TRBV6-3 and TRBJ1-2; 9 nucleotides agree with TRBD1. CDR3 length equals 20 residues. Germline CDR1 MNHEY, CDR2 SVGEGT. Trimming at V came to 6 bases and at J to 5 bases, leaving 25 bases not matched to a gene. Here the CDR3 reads CASRPSIPGQGFRRRYGYTF. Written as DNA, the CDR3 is TGTGCCAGCAGACCTTCAATCCCGGGACAGGGATTTCGGCGCCGGTATGGCTACACCTTC.

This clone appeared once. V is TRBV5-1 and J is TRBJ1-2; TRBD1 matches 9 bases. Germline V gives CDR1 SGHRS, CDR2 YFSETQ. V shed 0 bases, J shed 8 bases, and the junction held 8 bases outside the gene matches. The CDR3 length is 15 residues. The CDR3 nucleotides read TGCGCCAGCAGCTTGGCCGGGGGACAGGGAGGAGGCTACACCTTC. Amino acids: CASSLAGGQGGGYTF.

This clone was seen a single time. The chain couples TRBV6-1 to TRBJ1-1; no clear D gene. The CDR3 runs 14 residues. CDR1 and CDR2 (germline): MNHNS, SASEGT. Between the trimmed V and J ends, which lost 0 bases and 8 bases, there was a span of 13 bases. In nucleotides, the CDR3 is TGTGCCAGCAGTGAAGCGGTAAACGGTCTGGAAGCTTTCTTT. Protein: CASSEAVNGLEAFF.

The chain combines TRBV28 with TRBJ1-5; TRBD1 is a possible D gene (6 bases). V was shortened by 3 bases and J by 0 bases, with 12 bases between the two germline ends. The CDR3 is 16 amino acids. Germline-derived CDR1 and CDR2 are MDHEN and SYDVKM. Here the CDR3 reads CASSFRTANSNQPQHF. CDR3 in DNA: TGTGCCAGCAGTTTCCGGACAGCTAATAGCAATCAGCCCCAGCATTTT.

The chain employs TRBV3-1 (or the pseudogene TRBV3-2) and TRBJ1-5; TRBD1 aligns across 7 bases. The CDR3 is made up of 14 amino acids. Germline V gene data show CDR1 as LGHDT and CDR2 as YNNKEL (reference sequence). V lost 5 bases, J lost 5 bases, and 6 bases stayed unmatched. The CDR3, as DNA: TGTGCCAGCAGCTTAGGGGGCTGGGATCAGCCCCAGCATTTT. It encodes CASSLGGWDQPQHF.

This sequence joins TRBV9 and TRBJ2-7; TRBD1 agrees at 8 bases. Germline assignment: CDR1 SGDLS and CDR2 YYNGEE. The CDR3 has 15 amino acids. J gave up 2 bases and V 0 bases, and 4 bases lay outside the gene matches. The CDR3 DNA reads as TGTGCCAGCAGCGTAGAGTCAGGGGGCGCCTACGAGCAGTACTTC. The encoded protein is CASSVESGGAYEQYF.